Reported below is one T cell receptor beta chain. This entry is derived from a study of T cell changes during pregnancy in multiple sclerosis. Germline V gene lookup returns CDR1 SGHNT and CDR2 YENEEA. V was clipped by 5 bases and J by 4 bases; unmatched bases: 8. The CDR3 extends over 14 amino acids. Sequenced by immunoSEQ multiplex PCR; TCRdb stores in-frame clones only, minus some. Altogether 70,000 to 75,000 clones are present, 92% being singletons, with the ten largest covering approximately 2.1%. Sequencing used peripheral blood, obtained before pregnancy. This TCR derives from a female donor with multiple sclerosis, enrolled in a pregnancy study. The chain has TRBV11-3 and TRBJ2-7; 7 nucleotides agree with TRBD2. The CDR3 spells CASSLGGPNYEQYF. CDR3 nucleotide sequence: TGTGCCAGCAGCCTGGGAGGGCCCAATTACGAGCAGTACTTC.